This is a list of T cell receptor beta chains from one sample in a study of blood T cell repertoires in COVID-19. Measured with immunoSEQ multiplex PCR; TCRdb has only the in-frame clones, and not every one. The repertoire holds around 180,000 clones, with around 82% as singletons. Sequenced input: peripheral blood. The receptors originated from an elderly woman with active or convalescent COVID-19. Each CDR3 is given with its conserved first and last residue. D genes are given only for firm matches. Clone size is given for some rows only: seen once, a few or many times, or a class if the clone is expanded.

CDR3	DNA	V	D	J	size
CASSDSSRGLLTGELFF	TGTGCCAGCAGTGACAGTTCGCGGGGGCTACTCACCGGGGAGCTGTTTTTT	TRBV6-1	-	TRBJ2-2	-
CASSYEDTIYF	TGTGCCAGCAGTTACGAGGACACCATATATTTT	TRBV6-5	-	TRBJ1-3	-
CASSPDRGRNQPQHF	TGTGCCAGCAGCCCGGACAGGGGGCGAAATCAGCCCCAGCATTTT	TRBV4-2	TRBD1	TRBJ1-5	-
CASSVAQNTEAFF	TGTGCCAGCAGCGTGGCACAGAACACTGAAGCTTTCTTT	TRBV9	-	TRBJ1-1	-
CASRTGQGASNSPLHF	TGTGCCAGCAGGACAGGACAGGGGGCTTCGAATTCACCCCTCCACTTT	TRBV5-4	TRBD1	TRBJ1-6	-
CAWSGGGNQPQHF	TGTGCCTGGAGTGGCGGAGGCAATCAGCCCCAGCATTTT	TRBV30	-	TRBJ1-5	-
CASSAQQGMAAEAFF	TGTGCCAGCTCAGCTCAACAGGGTATGGCGGCTGAAGCTTTCTTT	TRBV18	-	TRBJ1-1	-
CASSSSGRQTDEQFF	TGCGCCAGCAGCTCAAGCGGGCGACAGACCGATGAGCAGTTCTTC	TRBV5-1	-	TRBJ2-1	-
CASSESWQNYGYTF	TGTGCCAGCAGTGAATCTTGGCAGAACTATGGCTACACCTTC	TRBV6-1	-	TRBJ1-2	-
CASSSGTGGTGYTF	TGTGCCAGCAGTTCCGGGACAGGGGGCACTGGCTACACCTTC	TRBV2	TRBD1	TRBJ1-2	-
CASSLEGIADTQYF	TGCGCCAGCAGCTTGGAGGGGATAGCAGATACGCAGTATTTT	TRBV5-1	-	TRBJ2-3	-
CASSIRGGSLKAFF	TGTGCCAGCAGCATTCGGGGGGGCTCACTGAAAGCTTTCTTT	TRBV5-8	-	TRBJ1-1	-
CASSGTGITDTQYF	TGCGCCAGCAGTGGGACAGGGATCACAGATACGCAGTATTTT	TRBV4-1	TRBD1	TRBJ2-3	-
CASSQVQTSGPGSYNEQFF	TGCGCCAGCAGCCAAGTTCAGACTAGCGGCCCTGGCTCCTACAATGAGCAGTTCTTC	TRBV4-1	TRBD2	TRBJ2-1	-
CASSSTTTGYGYTF	TGTGCCAGCAGTTCAACTACAACGGGGTATGGCTACACCTTC	TRBV28	-	TRBJ1-2	-
CASSIDLNQGAYGYTF	TGTGCCAGTAGTATCGACTTAAACCAGGGGGCGTATGGCTACACCTTC	TRBV19	TRBD1	TRBJ1-2	-
CASSRGGNTEAFF	TGCGCCAGCTCTCGGGGAGGGAACACTGAAGCTTTCTTT	TRBV4-1	-	TRBJ1-1	-
CASSPAAAYYSYEQYF	TGCGCCAGCAGCCCCGCGGCGGCTTATTATTCCTACGAGCAGTACTTC	TRBV5-1	-	TRBJ2-7	-
CASSQDQTSGGYNEQFF	TGTGCCAGCAGCCAAGATCAGACTAGCGGGGGGTACAATGAGCAGTTCTTC	TRBV3-1/TRBV3-2	TRBD2	TRBJ2-1	-
CASSQQGRATEAFF	TGTGCCAGTAGCCAACAGGGTCGAGCGACTGAAGCTTTCTTT	TRBV19	-	TRBJ1-1	-
CASSLGDSSGNTIYF	TGCGCCAGCAGCTTGGGGGACAGCTCTGGAAACACCATATATTTT	TRBV5-1	TRBD1	TRBJ1-3	once
CASSAFSGVYNEQFF	TGTGCCAGCAGCGCCTTTAGCGGGGTTTACAATGAGCAGTTCTTC	TRBV11-2	TRBD2	TRBJ2-1	-
CASSRQQGFGNTIYF	TGCGCCAGCAGCCGTCAGCAGGGTTTTGGAAACACCATATATTTT	TRBV4-1	-	TRBJ1-3	-
CASSSPSGAYYEQYF	TGCGCCAGCAGCAGCCCTAGCGGGGCGTACTACGAGCAGTACTTC	TRBV5-1	TRBD2	TRBJ2-7	-
CASSLPSGISGDTQYF	TGTGCCAGTAGTCTTCCTAGCGGGATATCGGGAGATACGCAGTATTTT	TRBV19	TRBD2	TRBJ2-3	-
CASSLGTVSGNTIYF	TGCGCCAGCAGCTTGGGGACAGTATCTGGAAACACCATATATTTT	TRBV5-1	-	TRBJ1-3	-
CASSLLPRVNYGYTF	TGTGCCAGCAGCTTGCTGCCACGAGTTAACTATGGCTACACCTTC	TRBV5-6	-	TRBJ1-2	-
CASSELGGGLPNEKLFF	TGTGCCAGCAGTGAACTGGGGGGGGGACTGCCTAATGAAAAACTGTTTTTT	TRBV6-1	-	TRBJ1-4	-
CASSLAQGINNEQFF	TGCGCCAGCAGCTTGGCCCAGGGAATAAACAATGAGCAGTTCTTC	TRBV5-1	-	TRBJ2-1	-